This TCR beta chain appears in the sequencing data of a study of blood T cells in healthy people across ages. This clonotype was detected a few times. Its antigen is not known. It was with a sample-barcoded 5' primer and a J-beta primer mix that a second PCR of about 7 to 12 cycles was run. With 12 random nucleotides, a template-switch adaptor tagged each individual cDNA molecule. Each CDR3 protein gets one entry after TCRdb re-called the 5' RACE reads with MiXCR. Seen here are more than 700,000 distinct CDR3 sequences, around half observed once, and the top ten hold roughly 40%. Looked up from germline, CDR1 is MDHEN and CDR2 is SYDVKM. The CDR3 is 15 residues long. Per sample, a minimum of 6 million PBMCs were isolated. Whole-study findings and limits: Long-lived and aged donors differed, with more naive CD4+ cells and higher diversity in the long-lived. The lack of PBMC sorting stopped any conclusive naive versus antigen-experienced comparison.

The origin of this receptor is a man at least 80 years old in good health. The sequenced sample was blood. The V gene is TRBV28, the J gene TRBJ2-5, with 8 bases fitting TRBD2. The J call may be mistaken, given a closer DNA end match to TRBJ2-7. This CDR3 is CASSLMRGRFYEQYF. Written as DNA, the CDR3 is TGTGCCAGCAGTTTAATGCGCGGGAGGTTCTACGAGCAGTACTTC.